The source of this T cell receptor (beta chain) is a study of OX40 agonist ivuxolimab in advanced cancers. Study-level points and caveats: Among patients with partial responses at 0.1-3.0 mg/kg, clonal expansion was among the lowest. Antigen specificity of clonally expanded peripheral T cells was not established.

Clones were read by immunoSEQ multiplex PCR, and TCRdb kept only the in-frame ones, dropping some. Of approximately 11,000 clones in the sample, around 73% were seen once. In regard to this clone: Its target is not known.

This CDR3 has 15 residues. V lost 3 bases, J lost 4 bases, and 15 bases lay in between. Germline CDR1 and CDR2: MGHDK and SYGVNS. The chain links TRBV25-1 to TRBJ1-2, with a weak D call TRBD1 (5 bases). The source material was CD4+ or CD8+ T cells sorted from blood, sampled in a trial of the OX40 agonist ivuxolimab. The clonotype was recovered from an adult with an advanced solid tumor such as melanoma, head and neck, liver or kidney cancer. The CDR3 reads CASSDRDSNLYGYTF. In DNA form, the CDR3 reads TGTGCCAGCAGTGACCGGGACTCCAACCTCTATGGCTACACCTTC.